This TCR beta chain was obtained from a study of Ad26.COV2.S vaccination and SARS-CoV-2 variants. On the study more broadly: Recipients of Ad26.COV2.S got it intramuscularly, once or twice 56 days apart.

CDR1 and CDR2 (germline): SGHTA, FQGNSA. The CDR3 has 15 residues. Trimming took off 4 bases at V and 9 bases at J, with 20 bases between the two ends. As for treatment: about 20 received Ad26.COV2.S at low or high dose, single or two shots; a few received placebo; per-sample allocation not given. All samples were drawn on day 63, counting from the first vaccine or placebo injection. Profiling relied on immunoSEQ multiplex PCR, and the TCRdb table lists in-frame clones only, not all of them. The sample yields approximately 240,000 clones, more than 75% seen once. The chain joins TRBV7-2 to TRBJ2-3; either TRBD1 or TRBD2 may supply D (6 bases each). This receptor was obtained from a person between 18 and 65 years old who received the Ad26.COV2.S COVID-19 vaccine or a placebo. The specimen was peripheral blood, collected in a trial of Ad26.COV2.S vaccine versus placebo. CDR3 residues: CASSSRGPLPETQYF. CDR3 coding DNA: TGTGCCAGCAGCTCCCGGGGGCCTCTACCCGAGACGCAGTATTTT.